The source of this T cell receptor beta chain is a study of T cell repertoires in cytomegalovirus infection. Background on the study: Public TCR beta signatures indicated both CMV infection and matching HLA type. Study conclusions and caveats: Dominating the ex vivo response were HLA-C-restricted CMV-specific TCR beta clonotypes. Identification of carriers of CMV plus the relevant HLA was achieved through cumulative public TCR beta family frequency.

This clonotype was observed a few times. The antigen is unknown. The CDR3 runs to 13 residues. The V end was cut by 7 bases, the J end by 4 bases, with 13 bases between. Germline V gene data show CDR1 as MNHNY and CDR2 as SVGAGI (reference sequence). In TCRdb, the reads were re-called with MiXCR into one record per CDR3 protein. The sample consists of about 740,000 distinct CDR3 sequences, approximately 40% of them appearing once. The specimen sequenced was PBMCs. The chain uses TRBV6-6 and TRBJ1-1; D ambiguous. This sequence originates from a human donor in good health (CMV status not recorded). Some clones in this sample may be carry-over from other donors' samples. In nucleotides, the CDR3 is TGTGCCAGCATAAGCTTCCGAGGCACTGAAGCTTTCTTT. Protein sequence: CASISFRGTEAFF.